This T cell receptor beta chain was observed in a study of Graves' ophthalmopathy and Graves' hyperthyroidism. Study background: Peripheral blood sampling occurred at initial diagnosis, before any treatment.

This clonotype was found many times. What it binds is unknown. Study results and caveats: Most thyroid-expanded clonotypes exceeding 0.001 frequency were also found in blood.

RNA transcripts were the template, and TCR beta CDR3 regions were amplified from them. The authors performed first-round RT-PCR with HTBI primers and then a second-round multiplex PCR. TCRdb called the multiplex PCR reads again in MiXCR, with one record for every CDR3 protein. Of more than 550,000 distinct CDR3 sequences listed, under 50% were seen once; the top ten hold roughly 3.5%. Ophthalmopathy-affected donors exhibited moderate-to-severe activity, CAS ≥3, NOSPECS ≥4, and duration under 3 months. PBMCs were density-gradient isolated from roughly 9.5 ml fresh blood. J gave up 3 bases and V 5 bases, and 6 bases lay outside the gene matches. Looked up from germline, CDR1 is SGHTA and CDR2 is FQGNSA. This CDR3 is built from 15 residues.

The material sequenced was peripheral blood. This clonotype originated in an adult man with Graves' ophthalmopathy. The V call is TRBV7-2, the J call TRBJ1-2; TRBD1 agrees at 10 bases. The DNA of the CDR3 is TGTGCCAGCAGCGCAGCTGGGACAGGGGACTATGGCTACACCTTC. As protein: CASSAAGTGDYGYTF.